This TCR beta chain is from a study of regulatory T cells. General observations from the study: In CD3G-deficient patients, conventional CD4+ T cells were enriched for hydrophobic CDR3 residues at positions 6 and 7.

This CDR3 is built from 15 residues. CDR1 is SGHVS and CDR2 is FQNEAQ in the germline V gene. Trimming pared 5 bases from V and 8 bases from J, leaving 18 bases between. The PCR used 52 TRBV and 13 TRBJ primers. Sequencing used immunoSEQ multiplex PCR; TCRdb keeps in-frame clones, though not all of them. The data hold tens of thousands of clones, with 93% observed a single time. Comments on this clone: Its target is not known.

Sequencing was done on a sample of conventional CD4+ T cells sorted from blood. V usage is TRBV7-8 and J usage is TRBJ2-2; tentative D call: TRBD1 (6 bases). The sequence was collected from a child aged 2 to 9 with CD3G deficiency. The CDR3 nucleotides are TGTGCCAGCAGCGCCGGACAGCCACCTAGGGGGGAGCTGTTTTTT. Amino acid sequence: CASSAGQPPRGELFF.